This T cell receptor (beta chain) was identified in a study of identical twins. Study-wide points: Clonotypes of the beta chain that were abundant in cord blood carried fewer insertions (memory repertoires showed none).

A template switching step contributed a universal primer site, while unique molecular identifiers were present in the cDNA. A single record per CDR3 protein comes from TCRdb applying MiXCR to the 5' RACE reads. The table records 400,000 or so distinct CDR3 sequences, 7% to 9.5% of them present only once. To note about this clonotype: Antigen: not known.

The clonotype was recovered from a woman between 45 and 60 years old in good health. Sample: naive T cells sorted from blood.

The CDR3 sequence is CASSSGTGEGNQPQHF. The CDR3 DNA follows: TGTGCCAGCAGCTCCGGGACAGGTGAGGGCAATCAGCCCCAGCATTTT. The gene calls are TRBV5-6 and TRBJ1-5, with 8 positions matching TRBD1. From germline, CDR1 is SGHDT and CDR2 YYEEEE. With V trimmed by 3 bases and J by 2 bases, 7 bases remained unmatched. The length of the CDR3 is 16 residues.